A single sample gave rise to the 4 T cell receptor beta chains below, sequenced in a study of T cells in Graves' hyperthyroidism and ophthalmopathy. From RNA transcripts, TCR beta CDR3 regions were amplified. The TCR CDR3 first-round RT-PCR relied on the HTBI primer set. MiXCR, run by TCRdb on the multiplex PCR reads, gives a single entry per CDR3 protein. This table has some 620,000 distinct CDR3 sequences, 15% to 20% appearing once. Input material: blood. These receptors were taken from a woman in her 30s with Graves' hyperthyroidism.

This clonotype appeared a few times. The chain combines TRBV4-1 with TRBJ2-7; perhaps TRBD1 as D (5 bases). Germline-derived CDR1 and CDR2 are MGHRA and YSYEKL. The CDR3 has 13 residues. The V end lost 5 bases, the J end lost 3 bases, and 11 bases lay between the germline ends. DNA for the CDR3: TGCGCCAGCAGCGAGGACATCCTCTACGAGCAGTACTTC. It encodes CASSEDILYEQYF.

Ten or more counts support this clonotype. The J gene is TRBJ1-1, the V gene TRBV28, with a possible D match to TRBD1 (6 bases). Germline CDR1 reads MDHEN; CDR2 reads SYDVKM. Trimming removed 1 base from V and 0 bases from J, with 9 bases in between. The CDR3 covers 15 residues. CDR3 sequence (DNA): TGTGCCAGCAGTTTATCAGGGACATTGAACACTGAAGCTTTCTTT. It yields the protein CASSLSGTLNTEAFF.

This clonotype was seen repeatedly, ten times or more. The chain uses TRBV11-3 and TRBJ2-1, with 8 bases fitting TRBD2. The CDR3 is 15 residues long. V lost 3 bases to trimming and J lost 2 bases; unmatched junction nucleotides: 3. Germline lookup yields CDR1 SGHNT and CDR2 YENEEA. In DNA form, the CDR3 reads TGTGCCAGCAGCTTGGGAGCGGGAGCCTACAATGAGCAGTTCTTC. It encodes CASSLGAGAYNEQFF.

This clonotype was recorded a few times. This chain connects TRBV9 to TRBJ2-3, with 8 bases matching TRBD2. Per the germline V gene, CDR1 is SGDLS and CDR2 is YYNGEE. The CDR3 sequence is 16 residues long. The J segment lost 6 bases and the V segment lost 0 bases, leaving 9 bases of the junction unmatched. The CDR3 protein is CASSVVGGPGGDTQYF. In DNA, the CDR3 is TGTGCCAGCAGCGTAGTAGGAGGGCCGGGGGGGGATACGCAGTATTTT.